Listed below are T cell receptor beta chains from one sample, sequenced in a study of blood T cell repertoires in COVID-19. The assay was immunoSEQ multiplex PCR, and TCRdb's table has in-frame clones only and misses some. The sample gives roughly 400,000 clones, around 87% of which show up once; roughly 9.4% is in the top ten. The sequencing sample was made of PBMCs or T cells enriched from blood (not recorded which). These receptors all come from a woman in her forties or fifties who had recovered from COVID-19. The CDR3 runs from the conserved cysteine through the conserved F or W. Fields, in order: V gene, D gene, J gene, clone size, CDR3 DNA, CDR3 protein. D genes are given only for firm matches. Some rows mark clone size as missing; the rest say once, few, many or name a class of expanded clone.

>TRBV4-3|TRBD1|TRBJ1-1|NA
TGCGCCAGCAGCGGGACAGGGAGGAACACTGAAGCTTTCTTT
CASSGTGRNTEAFF
>TRBV4-1|NA|TRBJ2-1|NA
TGCGCCAGCAGCCAAGCCCGGGACAATGAGCAGTTCTTC
CASSQARDNEQFF
>TRBV5-1|TRBD2|TRBJ2-1|NA
TGCGCCAGCAGCTTCGGGGGGACCGACAATGAGCAGTTCTTC
CASSFGGTDNEQFF
>TRBV5-6|NA|TRBJ2-1|NA
TGTGCCAGCAGCACCGCGGACTATCCTACCAATGAGCAGTTCTTC
CASSTADYPTNEQFF
>TRBV2|TRBD2|TRBJ2-7|NA
TGTGCCACCTACGGACTAGCGGGGGCCACCTACGAGCAGTACTTC
CATYGLAGATYEQYF
>TRBV6-5|NA|TRBJ1-4|NA
TGTGCCAGCAGTTATGGGCAGCTTAATGAAAAACTGTTTTTT
CASSYGQLNEKLFF
>TRBV21-1|NA|TRBJ1-1|once
TGTGCCAGCTCGGCGGGGGACAGGGGCCGCTTCACTGAAGCTTTCTTT
CASSAGDRGRFTEAFF
>TRBV13|TRBD1|TRBJ1-3|NA
TGTGCCAGCAGCTTCCGGGACAGAAGAAACACCATATATTTT
CASSFRDRRNTIYF
>TRBV5-6|TRBD1|TRBJ1-1|NA
TGTGCCAGCAGCCAACAGACAGGGAACTCACCGTGGACTGAAGCTTTCTTT
CASSQQTGNSPWTEAFF
>TRBV2|NA|TRBJ1-5|NA
TGTGCCAGCGGGGAACAGGTTCTCAGCAATCAGCCCCAGCATTTT
CASGEQVLSNQPQHF
>TRBV27|NA|TRBJ1-3|once
TGTGCCAGCAGTTTATCACCAGGGACAGGAAACACCATATATTTT
CASSLSPGTGNTIYF
>TRBV5-6|TRBD2|TRBJ2-1|NA
TGTGCCAGCATCCTAGCGGGTCGTTCAAGCTCCTACAATGAGCAGTTCTTC
CASILAGRSSSYNEQFF
>TRBV7-2|NA|TRBJ1-1|NA
TGTGCCAGCAGCGGTAACAGAAACACTGAAGCTTTCTTT
CASSGNRNTEAFF
>TRBV9|NA|TRBJ1-2|NA
TGTGCCAGCAGCCCCCGTCTAGGACAGAGCTATGGCTACACCTTC
CASSPRLGQSYGYTF
>TRBV7-9|TRBD1|TRBJ2-2|NA
TGTGCCAGCAGCGCTCAGGGGGCGCGGACCGGGGAGCTGTTTTTT
CASSAQGARTGELFF
>TRBV3-1/TRBV3-2|NA|TRBJ1-1|NA
TGTGCCAGCAGCCAAGATTTTGAGGGGAACACTGAAGCTTTCTTT
CASSQDFEGNTEAFF
>TRBV27|TRBD1|TRBJ2-3|NA
TGTGCCAGCAGCAGACAGGGTACGCAGTATTTT
CASSRQGTQYF
>TRBV9|NA|TRBJ1-3|NA
TGTGCCAGCAGCGTTTTTCACTCTGGAAACACCATATATTTT
CASSVFHSGNTIYF
>TRBV4-1|NA|TRBJ2-1|NA
TGCGCCAGCAGCCAAGACACGGTAGCCCCAGAGGGCAATGAGCAGTTCTTC
CASSQDTVAPEGNEQFF
>TRBV4-1|NA|TRBJ1-5|NA
TGCGCCAGCAGCCAAGATGTAGGGAGAAATCAGCCCCAGCATTTT
CASSQDVGRNQPQHF
>TRBV29-1|NA|TRBJ2-7|NA
TGCAGCGTTGAAGTTAGGCACAGGGAATCCCGCGAGCAGTACTTC
CSVEVRHRESREQYF
>TRBV3-1/TRBV3-2|NA|TRBJ1-1|NA
TGTGCCAGCAGCCATAAGACAGTTATAAACACTGAAGCTTTCTTT
CASSHKTVINTEAFF
>TRBV7-2|NA|TRBJ2-7|NA
TGTGCCAGCAGCCCGGACATTTTTTACGAGCAGTACTTC
CASSPDIFYEQYF
>TRBV2|TRBD1|TRBJ2-7|NA
TGTGCCAGCGGAGGGACAGGTAGCTACGAGCAGTACTTC
CASGGTGSYEQYF
>TRBV9|TRBD1|TRBJ1-1|NA
TGTGCCAGCAGCGAACGGGACAGAATCACTGAAGCTTTCTTT
CASSERDRITEAFF
>TRBV6-5|TRBD1|TRBJ2-2|NA
TGTGCCAGCAGTTACACCGGGACAGGGGTTTCCGGGGAGCTGTTTTTT
CASSYTGTGVSGELFF
>TRBV30|NA|TRBJ1-2|NA
TGTGCCTGGCCACGAGGGGGGGAAAACTATGGCTACACCTTC
CAWPRGGENYGYTF
>TRBV12-3/TRBV12-4|NA|TRBJ2-7|NA
TGTGCCAGCAGTTTCGCGTCTGAGCAGTACTTC
CASSFASEQYF
>TRBV7-9|NA|TRBJ1-6|NA
TGTGCCAGCAGCCCAGGGACTCTGCTTTCACCCCTCCACTTT
CASSPGTLLSPLHF
>TRBV7-8|NA|TRBJ2-7|few
TGTGCCAGCAGCTGGGGGGGGACAAGGATCTACGAGCAGTACTTC
CASSWGGTRIYEQYF
>TRBV19|NA|TRBJ1-2|NA
TGTGCCAGTAGTAGAACGGATGGCTACACCTTC
CASSRTDGYTF
>TRBV5-1|NA|TRBJ1-2|NA
TGCGCCAGCAGCTTGGACAGGGCCTCGGGTGGCTACACCTTC
CASSLDRASGGYTF
>TRBV6-2/TRBV6-3|NA|TRBJ1-1|NA
TGTGCCAGCAGTTACGACACCCAAGTCGGAGAAGCTTTCTTT
CASSYDTQVGEAFF
>TRBV6-5|TRBD1|TRBJ2-7|NA
TGTGCCAGCAGGATCCCACAGGGGTCCCCCTACGAGCAGTACTTC
CASRIPQGSPYEQYF
>TRBV18|NA|TRBJ2-7|NA
TGTGCCAGCTCACCAAGGGTGGGAGAGGGGGCCTACGAGCAGTACTTC
CASSPRVGEGAYEQYF
>TRBV6-5|TRBD1|TRBJ1-1|NA
TGTGCCAGCAGGAAGGACAGGGGGGAGACTGAAGCTTTCTTT
CASRKDRGETEAFF
>TRBV5-5|NA|TRBJ1-4|NA
TGTGCCAGCAGCTTGGCGTCGGGACAAAGGGAAAAACTGTTTTTT
CASSLASGQREKLFF
>TRBV7-9|NA|TRBJ1-2|NA
TGTGCCAGCAGCGCCCAACAGGATACGGATGGCTACACCTTC
CASSAQQDTDGYTF
>TRBV3-1/TRBV3-2|TRBD1|TRBJ2-7|NA
TGTGCCAGCAGCCAGGACAGGCCACTACAGGACAACAATTACGAGCAGTACTTC
CASSQDRPLQDNNYEQYF